This entry lists 27 T cell receptor beta chains sequenced from one sample in a study of cytomegalovirus exposure and HLA in healthy donors. The PCR was carried out with 60 Vbeta primers and 13 Jbeta primers. The repertoire was sequenced with immunoSEQ multiplex PCR; TCRdb's copy has only in-frame clones and lacks some. The sample lists over 100,000 clones; 63% were seen once. The specimen sequenced was PBMCs. These receptors came from a man aged 35 to 55 in good health and CMV-seropositive.

This CDR3 reads CASSDWQVSYEQYF. The CDR3 DNA follows: TGTGCCAGCAGTGATTGGCAGGTCTCCTACGAGCAGTACTTC. The chain couples TRBV2 to TRBJ2-7; D call uncertain. The length of the CDR3 is 14 residues. Between the trimmed V and J ends, which lost 3 bases and 0 bases, there was a span of 9 bases. The germline CDR1 and CDR2 sequences are SNHLY and FYNNEI.

Worth noting for this clone: The germline gene is not matched at one end of the junction; a read error may be the cause. The V call is TRBV7-7, the J call TRBJ2-5; the D gene is possibly TRBD1 (5 bases). The CDR3 loop spans 13 amino acids. Germline values: CDR1 SSHAT, CDR2 FNYEAQ (reference sequence). This chain's CDR3 is CASSEDIRETQYF. Written as DNA, the CDR3 is TGTGCTAGCAGCGAGGACATCCGGGAGACCCAGTACTTC.

This chain links TRBV6-5 with TRBJ2-3; 7 nucleotides agree with TRBD1. This CDR3 comprises 14 residues. The trim removed 8 bases at V and 0 bases at J, leaving 5 bases unmatched. CDR1 and CDR2 from the germline V gene are MNHEY and SVGAGI. CDR3 nucleotides: TGTGCCAGCCGGGACAGATCTAGCACAGATACGCAGTATTTT. Translated, it gives CASRDRSSTDTQYF.

The sample holds a few counts of this clone. This sample also contains other DNA sequences that code for the same CDR3. The chain combines TRBV6-5 with TRBJ1-5; 7 nucleotides match TRBD1. The CDR3 is made up of 14 amino acids. The germline V gene encodes CDR1 MNHEY and CDR2 SVGAGI. The trim removed 6 bases at V and 5 bases at J, leaving 7 bases unmatched. The CDR3 here is CASRPGQAHQPQHF. Written as DNA, the CDR3 is TGTGCCAGCAGGCCCGGACAGGCACATCAGCCCCAGCATTTT.

The rearrangement uses TRBV6-5 and TRBJ1-2; 9 nucleotides agree with TRBD1. Germline assignment: CDR1 MNHEY and CDR2 SVGAGI. The CDR3 spans 14 residues. Trimming cost V 0 bases and J 8 bases; bases outside gene matches: 4. DNA for the CDR3: TGTGCCAGCAGTTACTCGGACAGGGGAAGGGGCTACACCTTC. This codes for CASSYSDRGRGYTF.

The V gene is TRBV5-8, the J gene TRBJ2-7; TRBD1 matches 8 bases. CDR3 length equals 15 residues. Trimming removed 5 bases from V and 1 base from J; junction bases left unmatched: 8. Germline V CDR1 and CDR2: SGHTS, YDEGEE. CDR3 amino acids: CASSPTGVTSYEQYF. In DNA form, the CDR3 reads TGTGCCAGCAGTCCGACAGGGGTAACATCCTACGAGCAGTACTTC.

The rearrangement uses TRBV6-1 and TRBJ2-7; D is perhaps TRBD2 (7 bases). V was pared by 1 base and J by 3 bases, with 19 bases between. Germline CDR1 reads MNHNS; CDR2 reads SASEGT. The CDR3 runs to 17 residues. The CDR3, as DNA: TGTGCCAGCAGTGAAGGGGGGGGGCTGGGGCCGAACTACGAGCAGTACTTC. It translates to CASSEGGGLGPNYEQYF.

Only a few counts were recorded for this clone. The CDR3 region is CASSQVGGSGANVLTF. As DNA, the CDR3 is TGCGCCAGCAGCCAAGTCGGCGGCTCTGGGGCCAACGTCCTGACTTTC. The V and J genes are TRBV4-1 and TRBJ2-6; no clear D gene. CDR1 is MGHRA, CDR2 YSYEKL, per germline. Trimming removed 1 base from V and 0 bases from J, with 7 bases in between. There are 16 residues in the CDR3.

The chain employs TRBV4-1 and TRBJ1-3, with D uncertain. Germline V CDR1 and CDR2: MGHRA, YSYEKL. This CDR3 region has 15 residues. Trimming took off 4 bases at V and 0 bases at J, with 10 bases between the two ends. The CDR3 DNA is TGCGCCAGCAGCCCATCGCAGGTCTCTGGAAACACCATATATTTT. Translating it yields CASSPSQVSGNTIYF.

This chain connects TRBV30 to TRBJ1-4; 8 bases fit TRBD1. Germline loops: CDR1 GTSNPN, CDR2 SVGIG (reference sequence). The CDR3 has 13 residues. After removal of 3 bases from V and 8 bases from J, the junction contained 5 bases not matched to a gene. CDR3 region: CAWSQRTGEKLFF. The CDR3 region has the DNA TGTGCCTGGAGCCAACGGACAGGGGAAAAACTGTTTTTT.

This clone was detected only a few times. J is TRBJ1-2 and V is TRBV4-2; D remains unclear. Trimming took 0 bases from V and 7 from J, leaving 12 bases between them. The CDR3 runs 14 residues. CDR1 is LGHNA, CDR2 YNFKEQ, per germline. The DNA of the CDR3 is TGTGCCAGCAGCCAAGATTACTCGATTGGTGGCTACACCTTC. Residues: CASSQDYSIGGYTF.

The chain joins TRBV2 to TRBJ2-2, with D perhaps TRBD1 (6 bases). Trimming removed 9 bases from V and 2 bases from J, with 16 bases in between. The CDR3 sequence is 15 residues long. Germline V lookup: CDR1 SNHLY, CDR2 FYNNEI. CDR3 nucleotide sequence: TGTGCCAGAGGAAACAGGGATACAAACACCGGGGAGCTGTTTTTT. It translates to CARGNRDTNTGELFF.

The rearrangement links TRBV27 to TRBJ2-3; TRBD1 matches at 11 bases. The CDR3 consists of 15 residues. With 7 bases clipped from V and 4 bases from J, the junction kept 7 bases outside the gene matches. CDR1 is MNHEY and CDR2 is SMNVEV in the germline V gene (reference sequence). CDR3 coding DNA: TGTGCCAGCACCGGGACAGGGGGAATCCCAGATACGCAGTATTTT. The encoded protein is CASTGTGGIPDTQYF.

There are a few counts of this clone. The V gene is TRBV11-2, the J gene TRBJ2-7; 10 bases fit TRBD2. This CDR3 spans 16 amino acids. Trimming took 1 base from V and 0 from J; bases not matched to a gene: 3. The germline V gene encodes CDR1 SGHAT and CDR2 FQNNGV. The CDR3 spells CASSLAPSGSSYEQYF. In DNA form, the CDR3 reads TGTGCCAGCAGCTTAGCCCCTAGCGGGAGCTCCTACGAGCAGTACTTC. The full variable domain, completed using reference TRBV11-2 and TRBJ2-7, is EAGVAQSPRYKIIEKRQSVAFWCNPISGHATLYWYQQILGQGPKLLIQFQNNGVVDDSQLPKDRFSAERLKGVDSTLKIQPAKLEDSAVYLCASSLAPSGSSYEQYFGPGTRLTVT.

This clone occurred a few times. V gene TRBV5-4 combines with J gene TRBJ2-1, with a weak D call TRBD2 (6 bases). Per germline, CDR1 SGHNT and CDR2 YYREEE (reference sequence). V dropped 9 bases and J dropped 7 bases, with 20 bases sitting between them. The CDR3 is made up of 14 amino acids. In DNA, the CDR3 is TGTGCCACCACCCAGACTAACCGGGGGAATGAGCAGTTCTTC. Translated: CATTQTNRGNEQFF. The variable domain in full, with the rest retrieved from reference TRBV5-4 and TRBJ2-1, is ETGVTQSPTHLIKTRGQQVTLRCSSQSGHNTVSWYQQALGQGPQFIFQYYREEENGRGNFPPRFSGLQFPNYSSELNVNALELDDSALYLCATTQTNRGNEQFFGPGTRLTVL.

Details on this clone: Germline is not matched at one junction end, which may reflect a read error. The chain carries TRBV7-8 and TRBJ2-7, with a weak D call TRBD2 (5 bases). Germline assignment: CDR1 SGHVS and CDR2 FQNEAQ. This CDR3 has 13 amino acids. The CDR3 DNA follows: TGTGCCAGCAGCTCCGCTTACGATGGTAGCGACCAATTC. It encodes CASSSAYDGSDQF.

This clone was detected a few times. This chain connects TRBV18 to TRBJ1-1, with D perhaps TRBD1 (5 bases). The CDR3 extends over 16 amino acids. V was shortened by 4 bases and J by 4 bases, with 19 bases between the two germline ends. Germline V gene sequence: CDR1 KGHSH, CDR2 LQKENI. CDR3 sequence (DNA): TGTGCCAGCTCACAAGGGGTGCATGAGTGGAGCACTGAAGCTTTCTTT. Its translation: CASSQGVHEWSTEAFF.

This chain joins TRBV6-5 and TRBJ2-7; TRBD1 agrees at 8 bases. CDR1 and CDR2 from the germline V gene are MNHEY and SVGAGI. Trimming took 0 bases from V and 2 from J; bases not matched to a gene: 3. CDR3 size: 15 residues. The CDR3 sequence: CASSYSLQGAYEQYF. The CDR3 DNA follows: TGTGCCAGCAGTTACTCGTTACAGGGGGCCTACGAGCAGTACTTC.

The chain joins TRBV5-1 to TRBJ2-5; 8 bases agree with TRBD1. V lost 3 bases, J lost 3 bases, and 13 bases stayed unmatched. The germline V gene encodes CDR1 SGHRS and CDR2 YFSETQ. This CDR3 is 17 amino acids long. Written as DNA, the CDR3 is TGCGCCAGCAGCTGGATCAAGACAGGGGCCCCCAAAGAGACCCAGTACTTC. Amino acids: CASSWIKTGAPKETQYF.

The J gene is TRBJ1-2, the V gene TRBV2, with TRBD1 identical over 8 bases. Trimming took 7 bases from V and 9 from J; bases not matched to a gene: 7. From germline, CDR1 is SNHLY and CDR2 FYNNEI. The CDR3 runs 12 residues. In DNA, the CDR3 is TGTGCCAGCACCCCGGACAGGGTTAGCTACACCTTC. As protein: CASTPDRVSYTF.

This clone has only a few counts. CDR3: CASSSGLAGTLSYEQYF. CDR3 nucleotides: TGCGCCAGCAGCTCGGGACTAGCGGGTACACTCTCCTACGAGCAGTACTTC. The V gene is TRBV5-1, the J gene TRBJ2-5, with 12 bases aligning to TRBD2. The end of the DNA is better explained by TRBJ2-7, so the J call may be wrong. Germline-derived CDR1 and CDR2 are SGHRS and YFSETQ. The CDR3 has 17 amino acids.

Comments on this clone: Sequence at one end of the junction differs from germline and may be a read error. V and J are TRBV7-9 and TRBJ2-1, with D uncertain. Germline V gives CDR1 SEHNR, CDR2 FQNEAQ (reference sequence). The CDR3 has 12 residues. The CDR3 reads CSSSLLADEQFF. In DNA form, the CDR3 reads TGTTCCAGCAGCTTACTTGCAGATGAGCAGTTCTTC.

The rearrangement joins TRBV7-3 to TRBJ2-5, with D perhaps TRBD2 (5 bases). V lost 1 base and J lost 1, with 10 bases in between. CDR1 and CDR2 (germline): SGHTA, FQGTGA. The CDR3 loop spans 15 amino acids. CDR3 sequence (DNA): TGTGCCAGCAGCTTAAATCACGGGGTCCAAGAGACCCAGTACTTC. Its protein is CASSLNHGVQETQYF.

The chain employs TRBV2 and TRBJ2-5; 13 bases match TRBD2. This CDR3 is 15 amino acids long. After removal of 6 bases from V and 2 bases from J, the junction contained 3 bases not matched to a gene. In germline, CDR1 is SNHLY, CDR2 FYNNEI. The CDR3 sequence is CASRGTSGVQETQYF. CDR3 nucleotides: TGTGCCAGCAGGGGGACTAGCGGGGTACAAGAGACCCAGTACTTC.

This sequence joins TRBV5-1 and TRBJ2-2; D is undetermined. V lost 3 bases and J 6 bases, leaving 12 bases between the germline ends. The germline CDR1 and CDR2 sequences are SGHRS and YFSETQ. The CDR3 sequence is 14 residues long. The CDR3 DNA reads TGCGCCAGCAGCTCGCAGGATCTTCCCGGGGAGCTGTTTTTT. It encodes CASSSQDLPGELFF.

The CDR3 DNA reads as TGTGCCAGCAGTTATTCGACAGGTCGCCGGGGCTACACCTTC. Residues: CASSYSTGRRGYTF. The chain carries TRBV6-5 and TRBJ1-2, with D perhaps matching TRBD1 (6 bases). The ends were cut back, 3 bases at V and 8 bases at J, with 16 bases in the middle. Germline lookup yields CDR1 MNHEY and CDR2 SVGAGI. CDR3 size: 14 residues.

J is TRBJ2-3 and V is TRBV10-3; 11 nucleotides align to TRBD2. Germline V lookup: CDR1 ENHRY, CDR2 SYGVKD. This CDR3 has 14 residues. The ends lost 10 bases at V and 4 bases at J; junction bases unmatched: 7. DNA of the CDR3: TGTGCCACCATACTAGCGGGAGAACCAGATACGCAGTATTTT. Protein product: CATILAGEPDTQYF.